This TCR beta chain was identified during a study of blood T cells in healthy people across ages. Study-level information: Template switching recovered approximately one barcoded beta molecule for every two T cells. Study-level results: Observed TCR beta diversity per million T cells went down as age went up. This fall followed a roughly linear course with age.

The CDR3 runs to 16 residues. J lost 3 bases, V lost 4 bases, and 7 bases had no gene match. Germline CDR1 and CDR2: KGHDR and SFDVKD. With respect to this clonotype: Its antigen remains unknown.

Isolated PBMCs totaled at least 6 million in each sample. With a J-beta primer mix and a sample-barcoded 5' primer, a second PCR ran roughly 6 to 11 cycles. Every cDNA was tagged by a template-switch adaptor with 12 random nucleotides. One entry per CDR3 protein results from TCRdb running MiXCR on the 5' RACE reads. This repertoire shows over 450,000 distinct CDR3 sequences, less than 25% found once; its top ten account for 8.7%. The sample also formed part of further work on T cells of mothers and their children.

This receptor was identified in a boy younger than 18 in good health. This sequence joins TRBV24-1 and TRBJ2-7; 11 bases agree with TRBD1. Sequencing used blood. CDR3 DNA sequence: TGTGCCACCAGTGAAGAAGGGACAGGGGGAATCTACGAGCAGTACTTC. Amino acid sequence: CATSEEGTGGIYEQYF.